This T cell receptor (beta chain) was observed in a study of shared clonotypes between healthy human individuals. Only in-frame clones appear in the TCRdb table, and some are missing; sequencing was by immunoSEQ multiplex PCR. Here the sample spans millions of clones, approximately 94% being singletons. Naive CD8 cells lacked CD45RO and underwent positive selection for CCR7, leaving out terminally differentiated effector memory CD45RA+ cells. This CDR3 contains 14 residues. Trimming removed 4 bases from V and 0 bases from J, with 11 bases in between. CDR1 is SGHNT and CDR2 is YYREEE in the germline V gene (reference sequence).

What was sequenced was naive CD8+ T cells sorted from blood. This chain joins TRBV5-4 and TRBJ2-7, with D perhaps matching TRBD1 (5 bases). The clonotype originates from a man between 18 and 35 years old in good health. This CDR3 reads CASSHDSSSYEQYF. DNA for the CDR3: TGTGCCAGCAGCCATGACAGTAGCTCCTACGAGCAGTACTTC.